The rows below give T cell receptor beta chains drawn from one sample of a study of blood T cells in healthy people across ages. In TCRdb, the 5' RACE reads were re-called with MiXCR into one record per CDR3 protein. This table holds about 1,400,000 distinct CDR3 sequences, approximately 59% found once. The sequencing input was blood. These TCRs come from a man aged 18 to 29 in good health. The CDR3 runs from the conserved cysteine through the conserved F or W. Each record gives: V gene, J gene, D gene, CDR3 protein. D genes are given only for firm matches.

v_gene: TRBV6-2/TRBV6-3
j_gene: TRBJ1-1
d_gene: TRBD1
CDR3aa: CASSPNTGGTEAFF

v_gene: TRBV3-1
j_gene: TRBJ2-7
d_gene: -
CDR3aa: CASSQASGEQYF

v_gene: TRBV15
j_gene: TRBJ2-5
d_gene: -
CDR3aa: CATSRDVGETQYF

v_gene: TRBV10-3
j_gene: TRBJ1-1
d_gene: -
CDR3aa: CAITRENKNTEAFF

v_gene: TRBV7-8
j_gene: TRBJ2-7
d_gene: -
CDR3aa: CASSLGGGRNYEQYF

v_gene: TRBV29-1
j_gene: TRBJ1-1
d_gene: -
CDR3aa: CSVDEDTEAFF

v_gene: TRBV9
j_gene: TRBJ1-1
d_gene: -
CDR3aa: CASSVGIILNTEAFF

v_gene: TRBV7-6
j_gene: TRBJ2-5
d_gene: TRBD1
CDR3aa: CASSLASLRDRDETQYF

v_gene: TRBV12-3/TRBV12-4
j_gene: TRBJ2-3
d_gene: TRBD1
CDR3aa: CASSWPTGGSSDTQYF

v_gene: TRBV14
j_gene: TRBJ2-3
d_gene: TRBD1
CDR3aa: CASSPMDRADTQYF

v_gene: TRBV6-2/TRBV6-3
j_gene: TRBJ2-5
d_gene: -
CDR3aa: CASSIHTWEARETQYF

v_gene: TRBV28
j_gene: TRBJ2-1
d_gene: TRBD1
CDR3aa: CASRSGTGANEQFF

v_gene: TRBV4-2
j_gene: TRBJ2-2
d_gene: -
CDR3aa: CASSALGRSNTGELFF

v_gene: TRBV18
j_gene: TRBJ2-4
d_gene: -
CDR3aa: CASSPELSQQYF

v_gene: TRBV12-3/TRBV12-4
j_gene: TRBJ2-3
d_gene: -
CDR3aa: CASSLTRGGDTQYF

v_gene: TRBV7-6
j_gene: TRBJ2-5
d_gene: -
CDR3aa: CASSFLVQETQYF

v_gene: TRBV4-3
j_gene: TRBJ2-4
d_gene: -
CDR3aa: CASSQDFLNIQYF

v_gene: TRBV12-3/TRBV12-4
j_gene: TRBJ2-2
d_gene: -
CDR3aa: CASNSYEGTGELFF

v_gene: TRBV7-8
j_gene: TRBJ2-1
d_gene: -
CDR3aa: CASSPMGGHRNEQFF

v_gene: TRBV20-1
j_gene: TRBJ2-1
d_gene: -
CDR3aa: CSARVFGPGRDEQFF

v_gene: TRBV4-1
j_gene: TRBJ2-1
d_gene: -
CDR3aa: CASSQARATGYYNEQFF

v_gene: TRBV7-2
j_gene: TRBJ1-5
d_gene: -
CDR3aa: CASSFQTGTRNQPQHF

v_gene: TRBV12-3/TRBV12-4
j_gene: TRBJ2-7
d_gene: -
CDR3aa: CASSLGLVYESYEQYF

v_gene: TRBV29-1
j_gene: TRBJ2-7
d_gene: TRBD2
CDR3aa: CSAGGREDPYNEQYF

v_gene: TRBV7-2
j_gene: TRBJ2-2
d_gene: -
CDR3aa: CASSLRTRTGELFF

v_gene: TRBV5-1
j_gene: TRBJ2-3
d_gene: TRBD2
CDR3aa: CASSSLAGAAIDTQYF

v_gene: TRBV7-6
j_gene: TRBJ1-2
d_gene: TRBD1
CDR3aa: CASSLGSSGTEYGYTF

v_gene: TRBV6-6
j_gene: TRBJ1-5
d_gene: -
CDR3aa: CASSPVYQPQHF

v_gene: TRBV20-1
j_gene: TRBJ1-2
d_gene: TRBD1
CDR3aa: CSAFNTGTGYGYTF

v_gene: TRBV5-1
j_gene: TRBJ1-6
d_gene: TRBD1
CDR3aa: CASSLDGQGYNSPLHF

v_gene: TRBV6-1
j_gene: TRBJ1-6
d_gene: -
CDR3aa: CASSARGSSSPLHF

v_gene: TRBV20-1
j_gene: TRBJ1-5
d_gene: -
CDR3aa: CSARRQRAANQPQHF

v_gene: TRBV14
j_gene: TRBJ1-1
d_gene: -
CDR3aa: CARAGTHEAFF

v_gene: TRBV24-1
j_gene: TRBJ2-1
d_gene: -
CDR3aa: CATSDPGRLPYNEQFF

v_gene: TRBV11-2
j_gene: TRBJ2-3
d_gene: -
CDR3aa: CASSYPGGTDTEYF

v_gene: TRBV10-2
j_gene: TRBJ2-1
d_gene: TRBD1
CDR3aa: CASLPDRAYNEQFF

v_gene: TRBV10-3
j_gene: TRBJ1-4
d_gene: -
CDR3aa: CAISEGRSRTSINEKLFF